These T cell receptor beta chains were read from a single sample in a study of blood T cell repertoires in COVID-19. Sequencing was performed with immunoSEQ multiplex PCR; in TCRdb, only in-frame clones are kept and a portion is missing. The table includes approximately 320,000 clones, around 85% detected once. The sequenced material came from peripheral blood. These TCRs come from a human donor in a cohort sampled during active COVID-19. CDR3s include the opening cysteine and the closing phenylalanine or tryptophan. Fields, in order: D gene, clone size, V gene, J gene, CDR3 protein, CDR3 DNA. A D gene is named only where the DNA matches it firmly. Only part of the rows carry a size: once, few, many, or a class if the clone is expanded.

D gene: TRBD1
clone size: NA
V gene: TRBV24-1
J gene: TRBJ2-3
CDR3 protein: CATSGSPLQGARDTQYF
CDR3 DNA: TGTGCCACCAGTGGATCACCATTACAGGGGGCGAGAGATACGCAGTATTTT

D gene: NA
clone size: NA
V gene: TRBV12-3/TRBV12-4
J gene: TRBJ1-2
CDR3 protein: CASGTGGDGYTF
CDR3 DNA: TGTGCCAGTGGGACGGGGGGGGATGGCTACACCTTC

D gene: NA
clone size: NA
V gene: TRBV19
J gene: TRBJ2-1
CDR3 protein: CASSLSSGVGSYNEQFF
CDR3 DNA: TGTGCCAGTAGTCTCTCCTCCGGGGTTGGTTCCTACAATGAGCAGTTCTTC

D gene: NA
clone size: NA
V gene: TRBV7-2
J gene: TRBJ1-2
CDR3 protein: CASSPRVRVGYTF
CDR3 DNA: TGTGCCAGCAGCCCCCGGGTCAGGGTTGGCTACACCTTC

D gene: NA
clone size: NA
V gene: TRBV6-5
J gene: TRBJ2-1
CDR3 protein: CATSLPTGLYNEQFF
CDR3 DNA: TGTGCCACCTCACTCCCGACGGGTCTTTACAATGAGCAGTTCTTC

D gene: NA
clone size: NA
V gene: TRBV5-1
J gene: TRBJ1-1
CDR3 protein: CASSPALGTQNTEAFF
CDR3 DNA: TGCGCCAGCAGCCCCGCACTGGGCACCCAGAACACTGAAGCTTTCTTT

D gene: NA
clone size: NA
V gene: TRBV11-3
J gene: TRBJ1-1
CDR3 protein: CASSLFQNTEAFF
CDR3 DNA: TGTGCCAGCAGCTTATTTCAGAACACTGAAGCTTTCTTT

D gene: NA
clone size: NA
V gene: TRBV5-4
J gene: TRBJ2-1
CDR3 protein: CASSLALAGEQFF
CDR3 DNA: TGTGCCAGCAGCTTGGCCCTAGCTGGGGAGCAGTTCTTC

D gene: NA
clone size: NA
V gene: TRBV6-2/TRBV6-3
J gene: TRBJ1-1
CDR3 protein: CASSFGSTEAFF
CDR3 DNA: TGTGCCAGCAGTTTCGGGAGCACTGAAGCTTTCTTT

D gene: NA
clone size: NA
V gene: TRBV5-4
J gene: TRBJ1-1
CDR3 protein: CASSLVVGHGEAFF
CDR3 DNA: TGTGCCAGCAGCTTGGTGGTGGGGCATGGTGAAGCTTTCTTT

D gene: TRBD1
clone size: NA
V gene: TRBV6-5
J gene: TRBJ2-7
CDR3 protein: CASSYPGQGYYEQYF
CDR3 DNA: TGTGCCAGCAGTTACCCCGGACAGGGGTACTACGAGCAGTACTTC

D gene: NA
clone size: once
V gene: TRBV10-2
J gene: TRBJ1-3
CDR3 protein: CATGGSGNTIYF
CDR3 DNA: TGCGCCACCGGGGGTTCTGGAAACACCATATATTTT

D gene: NA
clone size: few
V gene: TRBV5-1
J gene: TRBJ1-1
CDR3 protein: CASSLAGNTEAFF
CDR3 DNA: TGCGCCAGCAGCTTGGCAGGGAACACTGAAGCTTTCTTT

D gene: TRBD1
clone size: NA
V gene: TRBV7-3
J gene: TRBJ1-6
CDR3 protein: CASSQGAPNSPLHF
CDR3 DNA: TGTGCCAGCAGCCAGGGGGCGCCGAATTCACCCCTCCACTTT

D gene: NA
clone size: NA
V gene: TRBV2
J gene: TRBJ2-2
CDR3 protein: CASSPGEGTPNTGELFF
CDR3 DNA: TGTGCCAGCAGCCCAGGAGAGGGGACTCCGAACACCGGGGAGCTGTTTTTT

D gene: NA
clone size: NA
V gene: TRBV5-4
J gene: TRBJ1-4
CDR3 protein: CASSLGGGKIEKLFF
CDR3 DNA: TGTGCCAGCAGCTTGGGAGGGGGAAAGATCGAGAAACTGTTTTTT

D gene: NA
clone size: NA
V gene: TRBV5-1
J gene: TRBJ1-6
CDR3 protein: CASSLDRKFNSPLHF
CDR3 DNA: TGCGCCAGCAGCTTGGACAGAAAATTTAATTCACCCCTCCACTTT

D gene: TRBD2
clone size: NA
V gene: TRBV30
J gene: TRBJ2-3
CDR3 protein: CAWSVSGGQDTQYF
CDR3 DNA: TGTGCCTGGAGTGTGTCGGGGGGGCAAGATACGCAGTATTTT

D gene: TRBD1
clone size: NA
V gene: TRBV15
J gene: TRBJ1-3
CDR3 protein: CATSRGRQGGNTIYF
CDR3 DNA: TGTGCCACCAGCAGGGGGAGACAGGGTGGAAACACCATATATTTT

D gene: NA
clone size: NA
V gene: TRBV27
J gene: TRBJ2-1
CDR3 protein: CASSTTSGEQFF
CDR3 DNA: TGTGCCAGCAGTACCACGTCAGGTGAGCAGTTCTTC

D gene: TRBD2
clone size: few
V gene: TRBV6-1
J gene: TRBJ2-3
CDR3 protein: CASSGRRAGVQDTQYF
CDR3 DNA: TGTGCCAGCAGTGGTCGTAGAGCGGGGGTGCAAGATACGCAGTATTTT